The rows below give T cell receptor beta chains drawn from one sample of a study of blood T cells in healthy people across ages. One entry per CDR3 protein results from TCRdb running MiXCR on the 5' RACE reads. The sample holds roughly 1,800,000 distinct CDR3 sequences; around 50% are singletons and the top ten take over 2%. The sequenced sample consisted of blood. Every receptor here comes from a middle-aged woman in good health. Each CDR3 is given with its conserved first and last residue. D genes are given only for firm matches. Clone size appears in some rows only: once, few, many, or a class for an expanded clone.

v_call,d_call,clone_size,j_call,cdr3_nt,cdr3_aa
TRBV10-3,.,few,TRBJ2-1,TGTGCCTCCAGAGGCGTCGGACGGCTCGCCGAGCAGTTCTTC,CASRGVGRLAEQFF
TRBV6-6,TRBD1,.,TRBJ1-2,TGTGCCAGCAGTGGGAGTGGACAGGCTAACTATGGCTACACCTTC,CASSGSGQANYGYTF
TRBV5-6,TRBD1,.,TRBJ1-2,TGTGCCAGCAGCCAAAGAGGGACAGGGGGCCATGGCTACACCTTC,CASSQRGTGGHGYTF
TRBV20-1,TRBD2,.,TRBJ2-3,TGCAGTGCCATCCGACTAGCGGGGGGTCTCACAGATACGCAGTATTTT,CSAIRLAGGLTDTQYF
TRBV4-2,.,.,TRBJ2-6,TGTGCCAGCAGCCAAGCAGTTTCAGCCAGCTCTGGGGCCAACGTCCTGACTTTC,CASSQAVSASSGANVLTF
TRBV7-2,TRBD2,.,TRBJ2-3,TGTGCCAGCAGCTTAGGGTTACGGGGGGGCACCGATACGCAGTATTTT,CASSLGLRGGTDTQYF
TRBV5-1,.,.,TRBJ2-7,TGCGCCAGCAGCTCCGGGACCCTGAACGACGAGCAGTACTTC,CASSSGTLNDEQYF
TRBV20-1,TRBD1,.,TRBJ2-7,TGCAGTGCTAGAGATAGCAGGGGGCAAGGCGAGCAGTACTTC,CSARDSRGQGEQYF
TRBV5-1,.,.,TRBJ1-2,TGCGCCAGCAGCCACGGGGAGGGAAACTATGGCTACACCTTC,CASSHGEGNYGYTF
TRBV7-2,TRBD2,many,TRBJ2-7,TGTGCCAGCAGCACCGGACTAGTTTCCTACGAGCAGTACTTC,CASSTGLVSYEQYF
TRBV11-2,TRBD1,few,TRBJ2-5,TGTGCCAGCAGCTGGGGGACAGTTATGGCTGGGGAGACCCAGTACTTC,CASSWGTVMAGETQYF
TRBV5-1,TRBD1,few,TRBJ2-1,TGCGCCAGCAATCAGTACAGGGGAGATGAGCAGTTCTTC,CASNQYRGDEQFF
TRBV12-3/TRBV12-4,TRBD1,few,TRBJ2-7,TGTGCCAGCAGTCCCCGGGACAGGGCTTTCTGGCAGTACTTC,CASSPRDRAFWQYF
TRBV7-8,.,.,TRBJ2-5,TGTGCCAGCAGTCCGCCGCCGAAGGGGAGTGGGAGAGAGACCCAGTACTTC,CASSPPPKGSGRETQYF
TRBV20-1,TRBD2,.,TRBJ2-7,TGCAGTGCTCCTAGCGGGGGGCCCTCCTACAATGAGCAGTACTTC,CSAPSGGPSYNEQYF
TRBV11-3,.,.,TRBJ2-6,TGTGCCAGCGCTCAGGGGGGGGCCAACGTCCTGACTTTC,CASAQGGANVLTF
TRBV5-1,.,once,TRBJ1-4,TGCGCCAGCAGACTTTTCGCCGGGGAGCGGGAAAAACTGTTTTTT,CASRLFAGEREKLFF
TRBV6-5,TRBD1,.,TRBJ2-5,TGTGCCAGCAGGCTTCTGGGACAGGGTCAAGAGACCCAGTACTTC,CASRLLGQGQETQYF
TRBV6-2/TRBV6-3,.,.,TRBJ2-7,TGTGCCAGCAGCCACGACCGCCCTAGGGACCAGTACTTC,CASSHDRPRDQYF
TRBV12-3/TRBV12-4,TRBD2,.,TRBJ2-5,TGTGCCAGCAGCCTCCTGACTCTGCGGGGGGGGAAAGAGACCCAGTACTTC,CASSLLTLRGGKETQYF
TRBV27,TRBD2,.,TRBJ2-5,TGTGCCAGCAGTTGGACTAGCGGTCCCAATGAGCAGTACTTC,CASSWTSGPNEQYF
TRBV9,.,few,TRBJ1-2,TGTGCCAGCAGCGCGTTTCAGGGACTAGGCGGCTACACCTTC,CASSAFQGLGGYTF
TRBV3-1,.,.,TRBJ2-1,TGTGCCAGCAGCCAAGGCCCAGGGATATATGAGCAGTTCTTC,CASSQGPGIYEQFF
TRBV5-6,TRBD2,few,TRBJ2-1,TGTGCCAGCTACATTCAGACTAGCGGGGGGGAGCAGTTCTTC,CASYIQTSGGEQFF
TRBV3-1,TRBD2,.,TRBJ2-1,TGTGCCAGCAGCCAATGGGGTAGCGGGGACCTGGGTGAGCAGTTCTTC,CASSQWGSGDLGEQFF
TRBV7-2,TRBD1,few,TRBJ2-5,TGTGCCAGCACTTCCCCCAGGGGGCGCGAGGAGACCCAGTACTTC,CASTSPRGREETQYF
TRBV9,TRBD1,.,TRBJ1-2,TGTGCCAGCAGCGCGGGCGGACAGGGCGGCTATGGCTACACCTTC,CASSAGGQGGYGYTF
TRBV7-2,TRBD1,.,TRBJ2-1,TGTGCCAGCAGCTCCCGGACAGGGTCCCCCCATGAGCAGTTCTTC,CASSSRTGSPHEQFF
TRBV9,.,.,TRBJ2-5,TGTGCCAGCAGTTATGGTGAGGGAAACCAAGAGACCCAGTACTTC,CASSYGEGNQETQYF
TRBV6-2/TRBV6-3,TRBD2,.,TRBJ2-3,TGTGCCAGCAGGATGACTAGCATAGATACGCAGTATTTT,CASRMTSIDTQYF
TRBV27,TRBD2,.,TRBJ2-3,TGTGCCAGCAATGCCGCTTATAAGCGGGGTTTAACAGATACGCAGTATTTT,CASNAAYKRGLTDTQYF
TRBV7-9,TRBD2,few,TRBJ2-1,TGTGCCAGCAGCTTGATCCCTAGCGGGGGTAGGAATGAGCAGTTCTTC,CASSLIPSGGRNEQFF
TRBV12-3/TRBV12-4,TRBD1,.,TRBJ2-4,TGTGCCAGCCTCCCGGGACAGGGGTTGATGATTCAGTACTTC,CASLPGQGLMIQYF
TRBV20-1,.,.,TRBJ2-1,TGCAGTGCTAGGGCGGGGCAGGGTAGCAATGAGCAGTTCTTC,CSARAGQGSNEQFF
TRBV5-1,.,.,TRBJ2-2,TGCGCCAGCTCCTGGGATACGAACACCGGGGAGCTGTTTTTT,CASSWDTNTGELFF
TRBV6-2/TRBV6-3,TRBD1,few,TRBJ2-6,TGTGCCAGCAGCCCCCGGACAGGGCTCTTTCGAGGTGGGGCCAACGTCCTGACTTTC,CASSPRTGLFRGGANVLTF
TRBV29-1,.,few,TRBJ2-1,TGCAGCGTTGAGAGACAGGGAGGGCCCGGGGAGTATAATGAGCAGTTCTTC,CSVERQGGPGEYNEQFF